This TCR beta chain stems from a study of blood T cell repertoires in COVID-19. Looking at the study overall: Samples of COVID-19 (acute and convalescent) were obtained from the United States, Italy and Spain. Nucleic acid was either cDNA or gDNA, and it came from T cells, B-cell-depleted T cells, or PBMCs.

Only one count was recorded for this clone. The authors' processing: By means of reference gene primer amplification, nucleated cell counts were estimated. Generated by immunoSEQ multiplex PCR, the TCRdb table keeps only in-frame clones and is missing some. For V, J and clone size, that table is used; D and trimming come from the DNA. The sample includes 110,000 to 150,000 clones, roughly 80% seen only once; the top ten take around 3.1%. CDR3 length: 17 amino acids. Germline CDR1 is ENHRY and CDR2 is SYGVKD. V shed 3 bases, J shed 3 bases, and the junction held 10 bases outside the gene matches. The chain joins TRBV10-3 to TRBJ1-2; 10 nucleotides agree with TRBD1. This receptor was taken from a woman older than 75 with acute or convalescent COVID-19. The sequenced sample was peripheral blood. CDR3 sequence: CAISELTGGTRDYGYTF. CDR3 bases: TGTGCCATCAGTGAATTGACAGGGGGCACAAGGGACTATGGCTACACCTTC.